This T cell receptor beta chain appears in the sequencing data of a study of blood T cell repertoires in COVID-19. Study-wide context: Nucleic acid was either cDNA or gDNA, and it came from T cells, B-cell-depleted T cells, or PBMCs.

Per the study methods: Estimates of nucleated cell counts were drawn from the amplification of reference gene primers. The assay was immunoSEQ multiplex PCR, and TCRdb's table has in-frame clones only and misses some. That table furnishes V, J and clone size, whereas the DNA furnished D and trimming. This sample has 150,000 to 200,000 clones, with more than 75% found just once. Adults between roughly 18 and 89 years of age took part from about two dozen US areas. Self-reported history from a screening survey and questionnaire set each donor's cohort. The V end was cut by 2 bases, the J end by 5 bases, with 10 bases between. Per germline, CDR1 SGDLS and CDR2 YYNGEE. This CDR3 region has 14 residues.

The sequenced sample was PBMCs or T cells enriched from blood (not recorded which). The chain is built from TRBV9 and TRBJ1-4; weak D call: TRBD1 (6 bases). The source is a woman between 50 and 59 years old with acute COVID-19. The CDR3 DNA sequence: TGTGCCAGCAGCGTTGGACAGTCAAATGAAAAACTGTTTTTT. Its protein product is CASSVGQSNEKLFF.